The clone carrying this TCR beta chain was recorded many times. The read gets to within 3 residues of the CDR3 end, and the germline J gene fills in the rest. The data were produced by immunoSEQ multiplex PCR, yet TCRdb's version contains in-frame clones alone and is incomplete. Listed for the sample are about 45,000 clones, none seen a single time. The data derive from a study of T cell clonality in common variable immunodeficiency. Trimming cost V 1 base and J 1 base, with 5 bases left between them. Looked up from germline, CDR1 is DFQATT and CDR2 is SNEGSKA (reference sequence). The CDR3 has 13 residues.

The sample consisted of peripheral blood mononuclear cells. V usage is TRBV20-1 and J usage is TRBJ1-5; possibly TRBD1 for D (5 bases). The clonotype comes from a person aged 18-69 years in good health. The part of the CDR3 DNA that was read is TGCAGTGCTAGAGCAGGGAGCAATCAGCCC. Residues: CSARAGSNQP. Given in full, the CDR3 is CSARAGSNQPQHF.